These T cell receptor beta chains were read from a single sample in a study of long-term antiretroviral therapy in people with HIV. Generated by immunoSEQ multiplex PCR, the TCRdb table keeps only in-frame clones and is missing some. The sample gives over 25,000 clones, approximately 83% of which show up once; roughly 10% is in the top ten. Material: unsorted PBMCs, obtained 2.7 to 2.9 years after starting antiretroviral therapy. Source of these receptors: a man aged 25 to 40 with HIV. Both conserved end residues are part of each CDR3. D genes are given only for firm matches. Where a row states a size, it is once, few, many or the class of an expanded clone; other rows omit it.

D	V	size	J	CDR3	DNA
TRBD1	TRBV5-1	-	TRBJ1-1	CASSIGGTGLAGTEAFF	TGCGCCAGCAGCATTGGAGGGACAGGGCTTGCGGGGACTGAAGCTTTCTTT
-	TRBV27	once	TRBJ2-3	CASSLGQDTQYF	TGTGCCAGCAGTTTGGGTCAGGACACGCAGTATTTT
-	TRBV7-9	few	TRBJ1-5	CASSLGGQGDQPQHF	TGTGCCAGCAGCCTAGGGGGGCAGGGTGATCAGCCCCAGCATTTT
-	TRBV6-5	-	TRBJ2-3	CASSYLQGRTDTQYF	TGTGCCAGCAGTTACTTACAGGGGAGGACAGATACGCAGTATTTT
-	TRBV14	-	TRBJ1-3	CASSQDLTDSGNTIYF	TGTGCCAGCAGCCAAGATCTCACGGATTCAGGAAACACCATATATTTT
TRBD1	TRBV6-5	-	TRBJ1-1	CASSPRTGPLTEAFF	TGTGCCAGCAGCCCAAGGACAGGGCCACTCACTGAAGCTTTCTTT
-	TRBV6-1	-	TRBJ1-1	CASSNSGLGRTEAFF	TGTGCCAGCAGCAACTCCGGACTAGGGAGAACTGAAGCTTTCTTT
TRBD2	TRBV7-3	-	TRBJ2-5	CASSPRAGSQETQYF	TGTGCCAGCAGCCCCCGAGCGGGGTCCCAAGAGACCCAGTACTTC
TRBD1	TRBV19	-	TRBJ1-5	CASSIVGGDQPQHF	TGTGCCAGTAGTATAGTAGGGGGCGATCAGCCCCAGCATTTT
-	TRBV7-9	-	TRBJ1-4	CASSLVWEAATNEKLFF	TGTGCCAGCAGCTTAGTGTGGGAGGCAGCAACTAATGAAAAACTGTTTTTT
-	TRBV5-1	-	TRBJ2-1	CASSQALVGHNEQFF	TGCGCCAGCAGCCAAGCCCTGGTTGGGCACAATGAGCAGTTCTTC
TRBD2	TRBV7-9	-	TRBJ2-1	CASSGGASGRGRAYNEQFF	TGTGCCAGCAGCGGCGGGGCTAGCGGGAGGGGGAGGGCCTACAATGAGCAGTTCTTC
TRBD2	TRBV11-2	-	TRBJ2-5	CASSLKEGGRPSRETQYF	TGTGCCAGCAGCTTAAAGGAGGGCGGGAGGCCTAGTAGAGAGACCCAGTACTTC
-	TRBV16	few	TRBJ1-6	CASSQTTGLRDSPLHF	TGTGCCAGCAGCCAGACTACAGGGTTACGGGATTCACCCCTCCACTTT
-	TRBV13	-	TRBJ2-1	CASSLGVPATSNEQFF	TGTGCCAGCAGCTTAGGGGTGCCAGCGACGTCCAATGAGCAGTTCTTC
-	TRBV29-1	-	TRBJ1-2	CSVSGLEGYGYTF	TGCAGCGTTTCCGGACTGGAAGGCTATGGCTACACCTTC
TRBD1	TRBV15	-	TRBJ2-4	CATSDRTGGLAKNIQYF	TGTGCCACCAGCGACCGGACAGGGGGCTTAGCCAAAAACATTCAGTACTTC
-	TRBV2	-	TRBJ1-5	CASSERGGWLPQHF	TGTGCCAGCAGTGAACGGGGGGGGTGGTTACCCCAGCATTTT
-	TRBV5-4	-	TRBJ2-1	CASSPRPGPEGEQFF	TGTGCCAGCAGCCCTCGACCGGGGCCTGAGGGGGAGCAGTTCTTC
-	TRBV27	-	TRBJ2-7	CASREGGRIYEQYF	TGTGCCAGCAGGGAAGGGGGGCGCATTTACGAGCAGTACTTC
-	TRBV7-9	-	TRBJ2-1	CASSLLVLGHEQFF	TGTGCCAGCAGCTTATTGGTTTTGGGGCACGAGCAGTTCTTC
-	TRBV19	-	TRBJ1-1	CASSTDSWGWAFF	TGTGCCAGTAGTACGGACAGTTGGGGCTGGGCTTTCTTT
-	TRBV19	few	TRBJ1-2	CASSIRSGGYTF	TGTGCCAGTAGTATCAGGTCGGGGGGCTACACCTTC
TRBD1	TRBV4-1	-	TRBJ2-7	CASSQDAGTDEQYF	TGCGCCAGCAGCCAAGATGCCGGGACAGACGAGCAGTACTTC
-	TRBV10-2	-	TRBJ1-5	CASRGTDLSPQHF	TGCGCCAGCAGGGGGACTGACCTATCGCCCCAGCATTTT